Listed below are T cell receptor beta chains from one sample, sequenced in a study of PD-1 blockade in classical Hodgkin lymphoma. The method was immunoSEQ multiplex PCR; TCRdb's version includes in-frame clones alone and lacks a portion of them. The table lists tens of thousands of clones, 66% of them singletons. The sequences come from peripheral blood mononuclear cells (PBMCs), collected before the fourth cycle of nivolumab. The receptor set was obtained from a human donor with classical Hodgkin lymphoma. CDR3s include the opening cysteine and the closing phenylalanine or tryptophan. The order of the fields is clone size, V gene, D gene, J gene, CDR3 DNA, CDR3 protein. D genes are given only for firm matches. Clone size appears in some rows only: once, few, many, or a class for an expanded clone.

-	TRBV19	-	TRBJ1-5	TGTGCCAGTAGTATAGACGGGCCCAGCAATCAGCCCCAGCATTTT	CASSIDGPSNQPQHF
-	TRBV28	-	TRBJ1-6	TGTGCCAGCAGCTATATACATAACTCCTATAATTCACCCCTCCACTTT	CASSYIHNSYNSPLHF
-	TRBV2	-	TRBJ2-5	TGTGCCAGCAGTGGGGGTAGTGGTGCAGGGGAGACCCAGTACTTC	CASSGGSGAGETQYF
-	TRBV28	-	TRBJ1-5	TGTGCCAGCAGTTCTCATAAAGGGAGACAGCCCCAGCATTTT	CASSSHKGRQPQHF
-	TRBV30	TRBD1	TRBJ2-7	TGTGCCTGGAGTCCGGGACAGCTCTACGAGCAGTACTTC	CAWSPGQLYEQYF
-	TRBV27	TRBD2	TRBJ2-5	TGTGCCAGCAGTGTCGGGACTAGCGGGGGCAAGGTGACCCAGTACTTC	CASSVGTSGGKVTQYF
few	TRBV30	-	TRBJ1-2	TGTGCCTGGAGTGTACGAATAGGGACTTTGAGTGGCTACACCTTC	CAWSVRIGTLSGYTF
once	TRBV28	-	TRBJ2-7	TGTGCCAGCACCCCACCGATCGGGGAGCAGTACTTC	CASTPPIGEQYF
-	TRBV29-1	-	TRBJ1-4	TGCAGCGTTGAAGAGGCGGGAGCTAATGAAAAACTGTTTTTT	CSVEEAGANEKLFF
once	TRBV5-4	TRBD1	TRBJ1-1	TGTGCCAGCAGCTGGGGACAGGGTACCATGAACACTGAAGCTTTCTTT	CASSWGQGTMNTEAFF
few	TRBV29-1	TRBD2	TRBJ2-5	TGCAGCGTTGAAGATAGCGGGGCCGGGGAGACCCAGTACTTC	CSVEDSGAGETQYF
-	TRBV6-5	-	TRBJ1-1	TGTGCCAGCAGTCGAGCAGGGGACACTGAAGCTTTCTTT	CASSRAGDTEAFF
-	TRBV5-1	-	TRBJ1-1	TGCGCCAGCAGCTTGGGGAGGCAGGGTTTGAACACTGAAGCTTTCTTT	CASSLGRQGLNTEAFF
-	TRBV28	TRBD1	TRBJ1-2	TGTGCCAGCAGTACCGGGACAGGGAACTATGGCTACACCTTC	CASSTGTGNYGYTF
few	TRBV30	TRBD2	TRBJ2-3	TGTGCCTGCCGTTCGTCTAGCGGGGATACGCAGTATTTT	CACRSSSGDTQYF
-	TRBV27	-	TRBJ2-7	TGTGCCAGCAGTGACAGGTTCTACGAGCAGTACTTC	CASSDRFYEQYF
many	TRBV19	-	TRBJ1-2	TGTGCCAGTAGTAGCGGGACATTCTATGGCTACACCTTC	CASSSGTFYGYTF
-	TRBV7-2	-	TRBJ1-3	TGTGCCAGCAGCTTCGGGGCAGGGAAGGGAAACACCATATATTTT	CASSFGAGKGNTIYF
-	TRBV5-1	-	TRBJ1-1	TGCGCCAGCAGCTTGGGAGGGCCCTCAAAGGGAACTGAAGCTTTCTTT	CASSLGGPSKGTEAFF
once	TRBV28	TRBD1	TRBJ1-1	TGTGCCAGCAGTAATACAGGGGGGAGGGTGAGAGCTTTCTTT	CASSNTGGRVRAFF
-	TRBV4-1	TRBD1	TRBJ2-7	TGCGCCAGCAGCCGGGGACAGGCAGGCGAGCAGTACTTC	CASSRGQAGEQYF
-	TRBV6-1	TRBD1	TRBJ2-7	TGTGCCAGCAGCAGGGAACGGACAGGGACCTACGAGCAGTACTTC	CASSRERTGTYEQYF
-	TRBV11-2	TRBD2	TRBJ2-5	TGTGCCAGCAGCCCGGGGGGGGGCACGGAGACCCAGTACTTC	CASSPGGGTETQYF
few	TRBV19	TRBD1	TRBJ1-5	TGTGCCAGTAGTATCAAAACAGGGGGCGATCAGCCCCAGCATTTT	CASSIKTGGDQPQHF
few	TRBV27	-	TRBJ1-2	TGTGCCAGCAGTTCACTCTCCAGGGGTAACTATGGCTACACCTTC	CASSSLSRGNYGYTF
-	TRBV28	-	TRBJ2-7	TGTGCCAGCAGATCGGGACACTCCGAGCAGTACTTC	CASRSGHSEQYF
few	TRBV15	-	TRBJ1-1	TGTGCCACCAGCAGAACAGCCACCCCGAAGTCTGAAGCTTTCTTT	CATSRTATPKSEAFF